The rows below give T cell receptor beta chains drawn from one sample of a study of T cell changes during pregnancy in multiple sclerosis. TCRdb's copy holds only in-frame clones and misses some; the assay was immunoSEQ multiplex PCR. The sample holds about 24,000 clones, around 90% seen once. The source material was CD8+ T cells from peripheral blood mononuclear cells, sampled in the third trimester of pregnancy. These receptors all stem from a female donor in good health, enrolled as a control in a pregnancy study. The CDR3 runs from the conserved cysteine through the conserved F or W. Fields, in order: CDR3 DNA, CDR3 protein, V gene, clone size, CDR3 length, D gene, J gene. A D gene is named only where the DNA matches it firmly. Clone size, where shown, is once, few, many, or a class for clones that have expanded.

DNA: TGTGCCAGCAGCTTGGTTGGCCTGGCAACTAATGAAAAACTGTTTTTT
CDR3: CASSLVGLATNEKLFF
V: TRBV5-6
size: .
length: 16
D: .
J: TRBJ1-4

DNA: TGTGCCAGCAATCGGGGGGGCGGGGACACTGAAGCTTTCTTT
CDR3: CASNRGGGDTEAFF
V: TRBV28
size: .
length: 14
D: .
J: TRBJ1-1

DNA: TGTGCCAGTAGGATCCGGGACAATTCTAACTATGGCTACACCTTC
CDR3: CASRIRDNSNYGYTF
V: TRBV19
size: .
length: 15
D: .
J: TRBJ1-2

DNA: TGTGCCAGCAGTAACAGGGGGCTGAATCAGCCCCAGCATTTT
CDR3: CASSNRGLNQPQHF
V: TRBV27
size: .
length: 14
D: TRBD1
J: TRBJ1-5

DNA: TGTGCCAGCAGCTTGGGCGGGAGTTCCTACAATGAGCAGTTCTTC
CDR3: CASSLGGSSYNEQFF
V: TRBV5-4
size: .
length: 15
D: TRBD2
J: TRBJ2-1

DNA: TGTGCCAGCAGACCGGATGACTCTAGCACAGATACGCAGTATTTT
CDR3: CASRPDDSSTDTQYF
V: TRBV6-4
size: few
length: 15
D: .
J: TRBJ2-3

DNA: TGCGCCAGCAGCCCCACAGACTATCAAACCTACGAGCAGTACTTC
CDR3: CASSPTDYQTYEQYF
V: TRBV4-1
size: .
length: 15
D: .
J: TRBJ2-7

DNA: TGTGCCAGCGATGGCGGGAGTGACGGTGAGCAGTTCTTC
CDR3: CASDGGSDGEQFF
V: TRBV4-2
size: .
length: 13
D: TRBD2
J: TRBJ2-1

DNA: TGCGCCAGCAGCTTGGAAGGCGGGGGACCCACTGAAGCTTTCTTT
CDR3: CASSLEGGGPTEAFF
V: TRBV5-1
size: .
length: 15
D: .
J: TRBJ1-1

DNA: TGCGCCAGCAGCAAAGGGACATACAACGAGCAGTACTTC
CDR3: CASSKGTYNEQYF
V: TRBV5-1
size: .
length: 13
D: .
J: TRBJ2-7

DNA: TGTGCCAGCAGTTACCTCGGACATAATAGCAATCAGCCCCAGCATTTT
CDR3: CASSYLGHNSNQPQHF
V: TRBV6-5
size: .
length: 16
D: .
J: TRBJ1-5

DNA: TGTGCCAGCAGTGAATCGGCGGGAGGGGTCACAGATACGCAGTATTTT
CDR3: CASSESAGGVTDTQYF
V: TRBV6-1
size: .
length: 16
D: TRBD2
J: TRBJ2-3

DNA: TGTGCCATCTCCGACTCCTATAGCACAGATACGCAGTATTTT
CDR3: CAISDSYSTDTQYF
V: TRBV10-3
size: .
length: 14
D: .
J: TRBJ2-3

DNA: TGTGCCAGCAGTTTAGCCAAAGGGGGGGGGAATGAGCAGTTCTTC
CDR3: CASSLAKGGGNEQFF
V: TRBV27
size: .
length: 15
D: .
J: TRBJ2-1

DNA: TGTGCCAGCAGGAGGGACAGGTTAAATCAGCCCCAGCATTTT
CDR3: CASRRDRLNQPQHF
V: TRBV6-1
size: .
length: 14
D: TRBD1
J: TRBJ1-5

DNA: TGTGCCAGCAGCCCAAATCTAGCGGGGACCTACAATGAGCAGTTCTTC
CDR3: CASSPNLAGTYNEQFF
V: TRBV6-6
size: .
length: 16
D: TRBD2
J: TRBJ2-1

DNA: TGTGCCAGCAGCCCGACAGGGGGCTTAGATACGCAGTATTTT
CDR3: CASSPTGGLDTQYF
V: TRBV9
size: .
length: 14
D: TRBD1
J: TRBJ2-3

DNA: TGTGCCAGCAGCCCCTCGCAGCGGGAGGACGCAGATACGCAGTATTTT
CDR3: CASSPSQREDADTQYF
V: TRBV11-3
size: .
length: 16
D: TRBD2
J: TRBJ2-3

DNA: TGTGCCAGTGGGGAGTACGAGCAGTACTTC
CDR3: CASGEYEQYF
V: TRBV7-9
size: once
length: 10
D: .
J: TRBJ2-7

DNA: TGTGCCAGCAGCTCACCCACCGACCGGACAGAACGTATCTACAATGAGCAGTTCTTC
CDR3: CASSSPTDRTERIYNEQFF
V: TRBV9
size: .
length: 19
D: .
J: TRBJ2-1

DNA: TGTGCCAGCAGCTCGGGACAGGGGGCCTACGAGCAGTACTTC
CDR3: CASSSGQGAYEQYF
V: TRBV7-2
size: once
length: 14
D: TRBD1
J: TRBJ2-7

DNA: TGTGCCAGCAGCTCCGAAGGGAGACTAGCGGGAGTTAAAGAGACCCAGTACTTC
CDR3: CASSSEGRLAGVKETQYF
V: TRBV7-2
size: .
length: 18
D: TRBD2
J: TRBJ2-5

DNA: TGTGCCAGCAGCCGAGGACTAGCGGGAGGGCTCTGGGTTTCGGGTCAGTTCTTC
CDR3: CASSRGLAGGLWVSGQFF
V: TRBV28
size: few
length: 18
D: TRBD2
J: TRBJ2-1

DNA: TGCGCCAGCAGCTCACCGGACATATCCACTGAAGCTTTCTTT
CDR3: CASSSPDISTEAFF
V: TRBV5-1
size: .
length: 14
D: .
J: TRBJ1-1

DNA: TGTGCCAGCACCACCTGGACTAGCGGGGGGACCTACGAGCAGTACTTC
CDR3: CASTTWTSGGTYEQYF
V: TRBV7-9
size: .
length: 16
D: TRBD2
J: TRBJ2-7

DNA: TGTGCCAGCAGCTTACAAGTGGGAGGGCCTAATGAAAAACTGTTTTTT
CDR3: CASSLQVGGPNEKLFF
V: TRBV7-9
size: .
length: 16
D: .
J: TRBJ1-4

DNA: TGTGCCAGCAGCCAGGAAGCCTCCTATGGCTACACCTTC
CDR3: CASSQEASYGYTF
V: TRBV7-9
size: .
length: 13
D: .
J: TRBJ1-2

DNA: TGTGCCATCAGTGGACCGGGACAGGGTGAAAACACTGAAGCTTTCTTT
CDR3: CAISGPGQGENTEAFF
V: TRBV10-3
size: .
length: 16
D: TRBD1
J: TRBJ1-1

DNA: TGTGCCAGCAGCTTACGGGGTGCAGAAGCTACGCAGTATTTT
CDR3: CASSLRGAEATQYF
V: TRBV7-8
size: .
length: 14
D: .
J: TRBJ2-3

DNA: TGTGCCACCAGCAGTCGGGACAGTCCCACCGGGGAGCTGTTTTTT
CDR3: CATSSRDSPTGELFF
V: TRBV15
size: once
length: 15
D: TRBD1
J: TRBJ2-2

DNA: TGTGCCAGCAGTGACCGGGACAGGAATTCACCCCTCCACTTT
CDR3: CASSDRDRNSPLHF
V: TRBV6-1
size: .
length: 14
D: TRBD1
J: TRBJ1-6

DNA: TGTGCCAGCAGTGACGGAACAGAACCGGATACGCAGTATTTT
CDR3: CASSDGTEPDTQYF
V: TRBV6-4
size: .
length: 14
D: .
J: TRBJ2-3

DNA: TGTGCCAGCAGCTCCCCATCCGGGACAGGGCCGATCTTT
CDR3: CASSSPSGTGPIF
V: TRBV7-9
size: .
length: 13
D: TRBD1
J: TRBJ1-1

DNA: TGCAGCGTTGAAGACCGGAGGGCAGATACGCAGTATTTT
CDR3: CSVEDRRADTQYF
V: TRBV29-1
size: .
length: 13
D: .
J: TRBJ2-3

DNA: TGTGCCAGCAGTGAAGTGAGGGGCCAGGGAGGGGATCCCCTCCACTTT
CDR3: CASSEVRGQGGDPLHF
V: TRBV6-1
size: .
length: 16
D: .
J: TRBJ1-6

DNA: TGTGCCAGCAGTTACAATTACAGGGTAGGCGAGCAGTACTTC
CDR3: CASSYNYRVGEQYF
V: TRBV6-5
size: .
length: 14
D: .
J: TRBJ2-7

DNA: TGTGCCAGCATTGACCCTCACATGAACACTGAAGCTTTCTTT
CDR3: CASIDPHMNTEAFF
V: TRBV2
size: .
length: 14
D: .
J: TRBJ1-1

DNA: TGTGCCAGCGGGTTGGGGCACGAGCAGTTCTTC
CDR3: CASGLGHEQFF
V: TRBV27
size: .
length: 11
D: .
J: TRBJ2-1

DNA: TGTGCCAGTAGTATGGGAAAAGGAGGTGGGTTCTACTCTGAAGCTTTCTTT
CDR3: CASSMGKGGGFYSEAFF
V: TRBV19
size: .
length: 17
D: .
J: TRBJ1-1

DNA: TGTGCCAGTAGTATAACAGAAGGGGTTGAAGCTTTCTTT
CDR3: CASSITEGVEAFF
V: TRBV19
size: .
length: 13
D: .
J: TRBJ1-1

DNA: TGTGCCAGTAGTGGGACAGGGTCTTCGCGGGAGCGAGAGACCCAGTACTTC
CDR3: CASSGTGSSRERETQYF
V: TRBV19
size: .
length: 17
D: TRBD1
J: TRBJ2-5

DNA: TGCGCCAGCAGCCAAGATCGGTACAGGGTAGGAAAAGGCTACACCTTC
CDR3: CASSQDRYRVGKGYTF
V: TRBV4-1
size: .
length: 16
D: .
J: TRBJ1-2

DNA: TGCGCCAGCAGCCAAACTAGCGGGACCTCCTACGAGCAGTACTTC
CDR3: CASSQTSGTSYEQYF
V: TRBV4-1
size: .
length: 15
D: TRBD2
J: TRBJ2-7

DNA: TGTGCCAGCAGTTTTCAGGGGGAGCAGTTCTTC
CDR3: CASSFQGEQFF
V: TRBV27
size: .
length: 11
D: .
J: TRBJ2-1

DNA: TGTGCCAGCAGTCCCACAGGGCTCAATCAGCCCCAGCATTTT
CDR3: CASSPTGLNQPQHF
V: TRBV6-5
size: .
length: 14
D: .
J: TRBJ1-5

DNA: TGTGCCAGCAGTGACGGGAGCGGGGGGCTTAATGAGCAGTTCTTC
CDR3: CASSDGSGGLNEQFF
V: TRBV6-4
size: .
length: 15
D: TRBD2
J: TRBJ2-1

DNA: TGTGCCAGCAGCCAAGAGGGAGCGGGAACTTACAATGAGCAGTTCTTC
CDR3: CASSQEGAGTYNEQFF
V: TRBV4-2
size: .
length: 16
D: TRBD2
J: TRBJ2-1

DNA: TGTGCCAGCAGTTATAGTACGGGACTAGCGACGGAGCTGTTTTTT
CDR3: CASSYSTGLATELFF
V: TRBV6-5
size: .
length: 15
D: TRBD2
J: TRBJ2-2

DNA: TGTGCCAGCTCCTTAACAGGAATTAAAGAGACCCAGTACTTC
CDR3: CASSLTGIKETQYF
V: TRBV7-8
size: .
length: 14
D: .
J: TRBJ2-5

DNA: TGTGCCACCCTTACAGGGGGTGTTGAAGCTTTCTTT
CDR3: CATLTGGVEAFF
V: TRBV13
size: .
length: 12
D: TRBD1
J: TRBJ1-1

DNA: TGTGCCAGTTCCGGGACTAGCGGTACCTACGAGCAGTACTTC
CDR3: CASSGTSGTYEQYF
V: TRBV28
size: .
length: 14
D: TRBD2
J: TRBJ2-7

DNA: TGTGCCAGCAGCTCCCCCCCTACAGATACGCAGTATTTT
CDR3: CASSSPPTDTQYF
V: TRBV5-4
size: .
length: 13
D: .
J: TRBJ2-3

DNA: TGTGCCAGTGCTAGCGGGAGGGCCTCCGAGCAGTACTTC
CDR3: CASASGRASEQYF
V: TRBV19
size: .
length: 13
D: TRBD2
J: TRBJ2-7

DNA: TGTGCCAGCGAACAGTCTTGGGAGCTGTTTTTT
CDR3: CASEQSWELFF
V: TRBV6-1
size: once
length: 11
D: .
J: TRBJ2-2